One T cell receptor beta chain is described in this entry. In this sample, this clonotype turned up many times. This clone's antigen is unknown. Per-base qualities were not stored, and no clone one base away is much larger. V has 0 bases trimmed and J has 8 bases trimmed; junction bases matching no gene number 7. Per the germline V gene, SGHRS is the CDR1 and YFSETQ is the CDR2. Measured from the cysteine to the phenylalanine, the CDR3 is 16 residues long. Just the 48-base CDR3 DNA is kept, in frame starting at base 1. Set within a cohort of healthcare workers in London, UK, this nested case-control study involved weekly PCR testing of nasopharyngeal swabs along with blood sampling. Between 23 and 31 March 2020, the week of the UK lockdown, healthcare workers were enrolled and then followed up weekly for as long as 16 weeks. Libraries were constructed by 5' RACE. The instrument was a NextSeq 500. Unique molecular identifiers were attached to individual cDNA molecules in the TCR library protocol so that sequencing error and PCR bias could be corrected. Both TCR alpha and beta chains were sequenced, and tight co-correlation was observed between alpha and beta sequence abundances in each sample. Turning to the authors' computational methods: Decombinator V4 was used to annotate the V gene, J gene and CDR3 of the TCR sequences. Expanded TCRs were defined as changing significantly between any two time points under a Poisson model with p below 0.0001. TCR abundances were normalised to the total number of TCRs sequenced per sample and were expressed as counts per million. TRAV1-2 paired with TRAJ12, TRAJ20 or TRAJ33 defined MAIT TCRs, while TRAV10 paired with TRAJ18 defined iNKT TCRs. VDJdb, accessed on 1 November 2021, was searched for TCRs annotated for CMV, EBV and SARS-CoV-2, and TCRs annotated for more than one antigen were excluded. TCRdb passed the public sequencing reads through fastp at Q25 and MiXCR, retaining productive beta sequences. Each entry merges the rows of one CDR3 protein and shows their most common DNA and genes. TCRdb assigned the V and J calls; the authors' analysis was not used. The sample profile shows 90,000 to 120,000 distinct CDR3 sequences; around 10% of them were found once. Clones ranked in the top ten supply about 7.6% of the sample.

The record originates from a study of early T cells in non-severe SARS-CoV-2 infection (dated by TCRdb to about 2021). A note on the overall study: TCR sequencing used bulk RNA from unsorted whole blood, so alpha and beta chains could not be paired. What the study reported, not specific to this receptor: VDJdb matching was skewed toward anti-spike CD8 responses and likely underestimated virus-specific expansions, missing private and CD4 specificities.

The rearrangement joined TRBV5-1 to TRBJ2-4; 11 of the junction bases match TRBD2. Sequencing used whole blood. The clonotype originates from an adult who was a healthcare worker with PCR-confirmed SARS-CoV-2 infection or an uninfected control (not recorded which). The DNA sequence is given as TGCGCCAGCAGCTTGGCGCTAGCGGGAGGTAGGGACATTCAGTACTTC. Its protein product is CASSLALAGGRDIQYF.